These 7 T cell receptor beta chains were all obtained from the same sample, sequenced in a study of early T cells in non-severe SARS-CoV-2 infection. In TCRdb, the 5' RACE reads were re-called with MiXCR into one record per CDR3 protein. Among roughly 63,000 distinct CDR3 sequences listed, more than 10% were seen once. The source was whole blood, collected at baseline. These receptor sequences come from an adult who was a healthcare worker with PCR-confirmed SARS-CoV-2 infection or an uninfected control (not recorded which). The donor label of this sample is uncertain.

Here the CDR3 DNA reads TGTGCCAGCACCCCCAGCGGGGGGGTCTGCACAGATACGCAGTATTTT. This codes for CASTPSGGVCTDTQYF. V is TRBV7-9 and J is TRBJ2-3, with TRBD2 identical over 10 bases. This CDR3 spans 16 amino acids. V gave up 7 bases and J gave up 1 base; unmatched junction bases: 8. CDR1 is SEHNR and CDR2 is FQNEAQ in the germline V gene (reference sequence).

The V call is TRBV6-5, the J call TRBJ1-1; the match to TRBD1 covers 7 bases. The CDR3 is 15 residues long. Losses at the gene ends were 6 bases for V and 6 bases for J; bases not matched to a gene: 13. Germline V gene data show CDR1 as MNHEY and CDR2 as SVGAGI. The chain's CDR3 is CASSRPAGGRSEAFF. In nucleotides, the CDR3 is TGTGCCAGCAGCCGACCGGCAGGGGGTAGGTCTGAAGCTTTCTTT.

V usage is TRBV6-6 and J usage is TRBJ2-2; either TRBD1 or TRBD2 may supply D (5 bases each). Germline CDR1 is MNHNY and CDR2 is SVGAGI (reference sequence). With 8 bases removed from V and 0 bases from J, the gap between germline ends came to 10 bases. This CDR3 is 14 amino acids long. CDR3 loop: CASFGAPNTGELFF. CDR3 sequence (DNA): TGTGCCAGCTTCGGGGCCCCGAACACCGGGGAGCTGTTTTTT.

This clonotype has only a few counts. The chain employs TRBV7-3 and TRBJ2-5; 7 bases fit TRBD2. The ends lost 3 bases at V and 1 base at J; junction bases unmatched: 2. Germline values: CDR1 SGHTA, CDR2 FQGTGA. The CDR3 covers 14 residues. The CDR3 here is CASSLGGGQETQYF. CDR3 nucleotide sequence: TGTGCCAGCAGCTTGGGCGGGGGCCAAGAGACCCAGTACTTC.

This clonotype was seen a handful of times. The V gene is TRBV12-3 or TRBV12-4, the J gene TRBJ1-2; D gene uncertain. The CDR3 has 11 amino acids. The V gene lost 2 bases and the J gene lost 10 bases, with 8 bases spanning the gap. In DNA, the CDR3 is TGTGCCAGCAGTTTACGCGGAAACTACACCTTC. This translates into CASSLRGNYTF.

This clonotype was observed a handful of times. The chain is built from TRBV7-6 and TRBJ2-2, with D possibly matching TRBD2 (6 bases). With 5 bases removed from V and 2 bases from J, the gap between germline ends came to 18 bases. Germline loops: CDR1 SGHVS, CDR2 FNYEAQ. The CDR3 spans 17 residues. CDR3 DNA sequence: TGTGCCAGCAGCCCTGGTACCTGGGGACTCAACACCGGGGAGCTGTTTTTT. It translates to CASSPGTWGLNTGELFF. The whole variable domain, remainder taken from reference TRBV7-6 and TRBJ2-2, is GAGVSQSPRYKVTKRGQDVALRCDPISGHVSLYWYRQALGQGPEFLTYFNYEAQQDKSGLPNDRFSAERPEGSISTLTIQRTEQRDSAMYRCASSPGTWGLNTGELFFGEGSRLTVL.

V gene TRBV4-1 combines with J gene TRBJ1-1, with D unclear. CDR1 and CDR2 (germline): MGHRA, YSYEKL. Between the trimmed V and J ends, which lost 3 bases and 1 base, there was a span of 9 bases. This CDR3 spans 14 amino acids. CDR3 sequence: CASSHFLPNTEAFF. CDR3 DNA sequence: TGCGCCAGCAGCCATTTCCTACCGAACACTGAAGCTTTCTTT.